The clone carrying this TCR beta chain showed up just once. The sample belongs to a study of cytomegalovirus exposure and HLA in healthy donors. A multiplex PCR was run with 60 Vbeta primers and 13 Jbeta primers. Libraries were prepared by immunoSEQ multiplex PCR; TCRdb keeps only in-frame clonotypes and omits some of them. Of around 110,000 clones in the sample, 81% were seen once. CDR3 length equals 16 residues. The germline V gene has CDR1 SGHAT and CDR2 FQNNGV. With V trimmed by 4 bases and J by 5 bases, 12 bases remained unmatched. Source material: PBMCs. V usage is TRBV11-2 and J usage is TRBJ1-1; 8 bases agree with TRBD1. This TCR was sampled from a woman aged 25-40 years in good health and CMV-seronegative. CDR3 nucleotide sequence: TGTGCCAGCAGCTCTACAGGGGGGGTATTAGGGACTGAAGCTTTCTTT. It specifies CASSSTGGVLGTEAFF. The full variable domain, with the rest looked up from reference TRBV11-2 and TRBJ1-1, is EAGVAQSPRYKIIEKRQSVAFWCNPISGHATLYWYQQILGQGPKLLIQFQNNGVVDDSQLPKDRFSAERLKGVDSTLKIQPAKLEDSAVYLCASSSTGGVLGTEAFFGQGTRLTVV.